The present T cell receptor beta chain was sequenced within a study of control samples from healthy donors and cancer patients. Assay used: immunoSEQ multiplex PCR; TCRdb lists only in-frame clones, some missing. Seen here are tens of thousands of clones, 95% observed once, and the top ten hold 2.4%. V was shortened by 8 bases and J by 2 bases, with 14 bases between the two germline ends. Looked up from germline, CDR1 is MNHEY and CDR2 is SVGEGT. CDR3 size: 14 residues. This clone has a handful of counts. The sample taken for sequencing was blood. This sequence originates from a man aged 30 to 45 in good health. This chain joins TRBV6-2 or TRBV6-3 and TRBJ2-3; D ambiguous. The CDR3 is CASGPGEVTDTQYF. The CDR3 nucleotides are TGTGCCAGCGGCCCCGGCGAGGTCACAGATACGCAGTATTTT.